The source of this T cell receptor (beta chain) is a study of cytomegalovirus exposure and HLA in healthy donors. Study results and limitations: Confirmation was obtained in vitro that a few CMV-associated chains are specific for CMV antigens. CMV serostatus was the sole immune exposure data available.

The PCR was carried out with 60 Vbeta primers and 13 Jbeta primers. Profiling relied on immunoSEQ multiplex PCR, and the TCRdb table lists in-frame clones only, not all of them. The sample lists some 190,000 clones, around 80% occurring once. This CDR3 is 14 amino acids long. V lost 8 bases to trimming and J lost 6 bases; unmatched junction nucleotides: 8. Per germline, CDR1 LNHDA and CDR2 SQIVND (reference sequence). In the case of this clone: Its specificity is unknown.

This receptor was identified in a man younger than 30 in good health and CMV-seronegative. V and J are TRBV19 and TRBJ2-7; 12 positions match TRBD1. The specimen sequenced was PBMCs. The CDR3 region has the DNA TGTGCCAGTTCAACCGGGACAGGGGGCGGCGAGCAGTACTTC. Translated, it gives CASSTGTGGGEQYF.